This T cell receptor beta chain stems from a study of blood T cell repertoires in COVID-19. Study context: T cells, B-cell-depleted T cells, or PBMCs provided the cDNA or gDNA that served as material.

Clones were read by immunoSEQ multiplex PCR, and TCRdb kept only the in-frame ones, dropping some. This table has roughly 130,000 clones, over 80% appearing once. V lost 5 bases to trimming and J lost 4 bases; unmatched junction nucleotides: 8. The length of the CDR3 is 15 residues. In germline, CDR1 is SGHTA, CDR2 FQGTGA. The chain carries TRBV7-3 and TRBJ2-5, with TRBD1 identical over 9 bases. The receptor was isolated from a man between 65 and 85 years old with acute or convalescent COVID-19. The sequencing sample was made of peripheral blood. This chain's CDR3 is CASSQTGGTAETQYF. CDR3 coding DNA: TGTGCCAGCAGCCAGACAGGGGGAACGGCAGAGACCCAGTACTTC.